The present TCR beta chain was sequenced within a study of beta chain bispecific antibodies for T cell cancers (dated by TCRdb to the early 2020s). With respect to the entire study: Healthy donor T cells were cocultured with T cell leukemia lines and bispecific antibodies, and TRBV sequencing of the surviving cells was then used to measure how much each TRBV family was depleted. Surface TRBV12 (TRBV12-3) was expressed by Jurkat cells, and surface TRBV5-5 was expressed by HPB-ALL cells. What the authors observed across the whole study: Leukemia cell line cells were mixed with normal T cells in each sequenced sample, and most of the targeted TRBV signal was derived from the leukemia cells rather than from the normal T cells. Cross-reactivity of the anti-TRBV5-5 antibody with TRBV5-6 was attributed to high sequence similarity between the two genes.

Unique molecular identifier barcodes were built into the libraries and used for clonotype quantification. Qiagen AllPrep DNA/RNA Micro kits were used to isolate total RNA, and an Agilent TapeStation was used to check RNA quality. TCR beta libraries were built by 5' RACE: cDNA synthesis followed by two PCR steps using TCR beta constant-region gene-specific primers. An Illumina MiSeq platform was used to sequence the TCR beta libraries. The paper's data handling went like this. MIGEC, MiXCR and VDJtools were used to process the reads. Clonotype frequency was calculated as the fraction of unique molecular identifiers assigned to a given clonotype among all unique molecular identifiers in the sample. Nonfunctional TRBV genes classified in IMGT as pseudogenes or open reading frames, such as TRBV1, TRBV12-1 and TRBV21, were excluded. TCRdb reran the public reads through fastp at Q25 and MiXCR, keeping productive beta chains. Duplicate CDR3 protein sequences are folded into a single record with the most common DNA and genes. For this entry, the V and J calls and clone size follow TCRdb and not the study's own pipeline. Counted in this sample were approximately 20,000 distinct CDR3 sequences; over 2.5% of them appeared once. Over 25% of the sample comes from the top ten.

For about 3 days, T cells were expanded from blood mononuclear cells using either the anti-CD3 antibody OKT3 or CD3/CD28 Dynabeads. The culture conditions for expanded T cells were RPMI 1640 plus 10% fetal bovine serum, recombinant human IL-2 (approximately 90 IU/ml) and IL-7 (5 ng/ml). For cocultures, roughly 50,000 normal T cells were combined with roughly 50,000 target cells and bispecific antibody in approximately 0.1 mL and incubated for approximately 18 hours at 37 degrees C. Every bispecific antibody was made of two single-chain variable fragments expressed in a single-chain diabody format with a His tag. The effector T cells were obtained from healthy human donors, with peripheral blood mononuclear cells isolated from leukapheresis samples by Ficoll density gradient centrifugation. This clonotype has ten or more counts. Which antigen it targets is not known. Base quality data are lacking; no much larger clone is found one base away.

CDR1 and CDR2 (SGHDT, YYEEEE) derive from the germline V gene. From the cysteine up to the phenylalanine, the CDR3 has a length of 15 residues. The read is trimmed to its CDR3 DNA, 45 bases read in frame from base 1. Trimming accounts for 2 bases at V and 6 bases at J, while the number of junction bases matched to no gene is 10. The chain couples TRBV5-6 to TRBJ1-2; TRBD1 lines up with 7 middle nucleotides. The clonotype comes from a human donor in good health. Some clones in this sample may be carry-over from other donors' samples. Input material: healthy donor T cells cultured with leukemia cells. The CDR3 region has the sequence CASSFSGTEVDGYTF. The nucleotide sequence is given as TGTGCCAGCAGCTTTTCCGGGACAGAGGTCGATGGCTACACCTTC.